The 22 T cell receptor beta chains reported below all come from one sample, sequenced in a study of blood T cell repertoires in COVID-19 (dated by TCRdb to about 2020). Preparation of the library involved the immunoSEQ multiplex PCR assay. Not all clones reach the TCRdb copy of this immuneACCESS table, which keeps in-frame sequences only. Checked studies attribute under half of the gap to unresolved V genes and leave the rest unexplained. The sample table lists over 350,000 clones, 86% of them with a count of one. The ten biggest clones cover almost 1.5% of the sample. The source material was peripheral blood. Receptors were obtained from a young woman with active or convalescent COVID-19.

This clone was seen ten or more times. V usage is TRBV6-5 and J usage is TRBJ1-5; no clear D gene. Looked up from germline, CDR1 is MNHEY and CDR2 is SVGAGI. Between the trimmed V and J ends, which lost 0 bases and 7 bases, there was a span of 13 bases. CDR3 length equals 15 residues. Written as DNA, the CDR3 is TGTGCCAGCAGTTACTCGCCAGGCCCCTCGCAGCCCCAGCATTTT. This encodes CASSYSPGPSQPQHF.

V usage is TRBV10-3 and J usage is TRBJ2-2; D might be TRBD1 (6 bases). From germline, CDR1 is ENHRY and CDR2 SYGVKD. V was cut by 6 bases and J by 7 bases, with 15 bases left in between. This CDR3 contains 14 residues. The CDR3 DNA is TGTGCCATCAGGGGACACGGACGGAACGGGGAGCTGTTTTTT. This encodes CAIRGHGRNGELFF.

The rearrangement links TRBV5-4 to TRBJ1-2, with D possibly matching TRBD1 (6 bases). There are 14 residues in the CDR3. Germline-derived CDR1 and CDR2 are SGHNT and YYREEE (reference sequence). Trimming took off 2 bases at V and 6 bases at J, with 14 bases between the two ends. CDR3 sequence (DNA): TGTGCCAGCAGCTTTGACAGGACGGACCATGGCTACACCTTC. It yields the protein CASSFDRTDHGYTF.

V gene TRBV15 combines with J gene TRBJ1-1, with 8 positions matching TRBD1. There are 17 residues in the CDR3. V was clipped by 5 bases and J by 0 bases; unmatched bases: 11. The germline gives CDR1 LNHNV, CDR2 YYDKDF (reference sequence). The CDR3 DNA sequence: TGTGCCACCAGCCTACCACGAGGGACAGGATTGAACACTGAAGCTTTCTTT. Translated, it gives CATSLPRGTGLNTEAFF. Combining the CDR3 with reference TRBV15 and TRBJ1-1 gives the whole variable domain DAMVIQNPRYQVTQFGKPVTLSCSQTLNHNVMYWYQQKSSQAPKLLFHYYDKDFNNEADTPDNFQSRRPNTSFCFLDIRSPGLGDTAMYLCATSLPRGTGLNTEAFFGQGTRLTVV.

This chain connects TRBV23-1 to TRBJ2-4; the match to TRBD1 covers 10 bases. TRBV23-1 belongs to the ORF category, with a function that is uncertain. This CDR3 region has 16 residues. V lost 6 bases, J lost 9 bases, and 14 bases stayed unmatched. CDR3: CASRRKGGTGETIQYF. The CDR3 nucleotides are TGCGCCAGCAGACGTAAAGGGGGGACAGGGGAGACCATTCAGTACTTC.

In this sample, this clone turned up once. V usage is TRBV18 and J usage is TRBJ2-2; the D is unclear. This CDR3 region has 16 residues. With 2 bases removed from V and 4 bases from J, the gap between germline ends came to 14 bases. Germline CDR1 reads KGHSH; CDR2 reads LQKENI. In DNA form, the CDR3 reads TGTGCCAGCTCACCAGGGCCACGAGTGGGCACCGGGGAGCTGTTTTTT. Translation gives CASSPGPRVGTGELFF.

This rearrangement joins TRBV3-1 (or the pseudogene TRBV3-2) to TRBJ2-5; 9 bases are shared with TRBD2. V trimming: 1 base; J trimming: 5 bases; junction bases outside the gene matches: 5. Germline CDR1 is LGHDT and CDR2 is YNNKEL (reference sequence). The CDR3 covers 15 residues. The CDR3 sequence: CASSQVGSGSETQYF. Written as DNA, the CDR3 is TGTGCCAGCAGCCAAGTGGGTAGCGGGAGCGAGACCCAGTACTTC.

The CDR3 spells CASSRVSGGYTF. CDR3 sequence (DNA): TGTGCCAGCAGTAGGGTGTCGGGAGGCTACACCTTC. The rearrangement links TRBV12-1 to TRBJ1-2. TRBV12-1 is a known pseudogene. The length of the CDR3 is 12 residues.

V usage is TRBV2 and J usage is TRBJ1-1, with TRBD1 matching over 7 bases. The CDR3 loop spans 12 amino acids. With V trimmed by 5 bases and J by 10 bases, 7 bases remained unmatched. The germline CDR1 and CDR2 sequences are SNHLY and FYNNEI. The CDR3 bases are TGTGCCAGCAGTCCAGGGGGGCGGCGAGCTTTCTTT. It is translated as CASSPGGRRAFF.

The CDR3 loop is CATSRDIGTGEKLFF. The CDR3 DNA sequence: TGTGCCACCAGCAGAGATATCGGGACAGGGGAAAAACTGTTTTTT. The chain links TRBV15 to TRBJ1-4, with 9 bases that match TRBD1. This CDR3 is 15 amino acids long. The germline V gene has CDR1 LNHNV and CDR2 YYDKDF (reference sequence). V was pared by 0 bases and J by 8 bases, with 4 bases of the junction left unmatched.

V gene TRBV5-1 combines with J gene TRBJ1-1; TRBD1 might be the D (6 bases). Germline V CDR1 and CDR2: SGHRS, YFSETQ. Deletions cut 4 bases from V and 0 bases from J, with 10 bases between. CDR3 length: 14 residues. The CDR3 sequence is CASSPGTLNTEAFF. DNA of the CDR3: TGCGCCAGCAGCCCTGGGACATTGAACACTGAAGCTTTCTTT.

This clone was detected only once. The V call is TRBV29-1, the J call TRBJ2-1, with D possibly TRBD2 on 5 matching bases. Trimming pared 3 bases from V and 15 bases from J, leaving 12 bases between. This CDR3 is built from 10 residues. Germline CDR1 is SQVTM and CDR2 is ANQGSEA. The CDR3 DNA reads TGCAGCGTTGACGGGGAACTCACGTTCTTC. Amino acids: CSVDGELTFF.

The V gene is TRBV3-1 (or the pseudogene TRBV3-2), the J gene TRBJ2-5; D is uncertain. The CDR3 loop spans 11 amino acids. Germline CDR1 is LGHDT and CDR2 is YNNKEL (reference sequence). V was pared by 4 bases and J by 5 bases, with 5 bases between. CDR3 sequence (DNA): TGTGCCAGCAGCCTAATGGAGACCCAGTACTTC. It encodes CASSLMETQYF.

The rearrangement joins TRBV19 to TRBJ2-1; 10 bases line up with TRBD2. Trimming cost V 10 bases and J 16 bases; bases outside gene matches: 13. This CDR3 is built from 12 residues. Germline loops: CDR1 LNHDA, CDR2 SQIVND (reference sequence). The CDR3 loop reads CATMGLAGVKFF. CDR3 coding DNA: TGTGCCACCATGGGGCTAGCGGGAGTGAAATTCTTC.

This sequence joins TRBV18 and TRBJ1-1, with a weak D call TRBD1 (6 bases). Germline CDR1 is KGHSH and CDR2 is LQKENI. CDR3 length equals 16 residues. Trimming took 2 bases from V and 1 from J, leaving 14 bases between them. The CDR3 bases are TGTGCCAGCTCACCAGGAATTTGGACAGCGAACACTGAAGCTTTCTTT. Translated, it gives CASSPGIWTANTEAFF.

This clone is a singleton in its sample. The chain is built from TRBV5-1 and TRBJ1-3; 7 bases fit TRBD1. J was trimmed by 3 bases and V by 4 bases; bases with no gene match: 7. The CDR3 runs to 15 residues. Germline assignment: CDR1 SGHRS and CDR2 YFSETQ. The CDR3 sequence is CASSRQGVHGNTIYF. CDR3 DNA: TGCGCCAGCAGCCGACAGGGCGTACATGGAAACACCATATATTTT.

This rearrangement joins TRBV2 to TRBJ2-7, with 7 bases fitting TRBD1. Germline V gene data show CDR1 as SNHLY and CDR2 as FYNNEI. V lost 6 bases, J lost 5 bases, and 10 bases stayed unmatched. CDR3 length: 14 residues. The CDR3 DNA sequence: TGTGCCAGCAGCCCTACAGGGGTTAACGACGAGCAGTACTTC. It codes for CASSPTGVNDEQYF.

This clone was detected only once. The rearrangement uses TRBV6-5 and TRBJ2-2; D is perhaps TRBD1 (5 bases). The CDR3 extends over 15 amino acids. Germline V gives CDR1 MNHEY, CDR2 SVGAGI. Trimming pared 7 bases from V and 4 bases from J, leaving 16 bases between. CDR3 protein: CASTQDIPRTGELFF. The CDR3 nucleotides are TGTGCCAGCACCCAGGACATCCCCCGCACCGGGGAGCTGTTTTTT.

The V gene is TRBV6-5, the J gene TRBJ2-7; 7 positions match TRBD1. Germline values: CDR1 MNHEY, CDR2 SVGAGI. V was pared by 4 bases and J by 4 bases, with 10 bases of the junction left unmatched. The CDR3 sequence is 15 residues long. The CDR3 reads CASSSVGQALYEQYF. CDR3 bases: TGTGCCAGCAGTTCCGTAGGACAGGCCCTTTACGAGCAGTACTTC.

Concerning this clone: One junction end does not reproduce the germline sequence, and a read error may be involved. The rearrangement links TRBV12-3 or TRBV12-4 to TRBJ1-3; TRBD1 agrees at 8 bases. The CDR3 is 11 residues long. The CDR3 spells CASNNRDRSHF. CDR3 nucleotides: TGTGCCAGCAATAACCGGGACAGGTCGCATTTT.

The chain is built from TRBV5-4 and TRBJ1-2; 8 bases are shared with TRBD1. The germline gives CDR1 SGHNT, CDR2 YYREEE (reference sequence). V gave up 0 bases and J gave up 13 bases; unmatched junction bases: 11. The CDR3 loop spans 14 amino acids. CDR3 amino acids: CASSLDGDRWSPTF. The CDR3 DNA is TGTGCCAGCAGCTTGGACGGGGACAGGTGGTCTCCCACCTTC.

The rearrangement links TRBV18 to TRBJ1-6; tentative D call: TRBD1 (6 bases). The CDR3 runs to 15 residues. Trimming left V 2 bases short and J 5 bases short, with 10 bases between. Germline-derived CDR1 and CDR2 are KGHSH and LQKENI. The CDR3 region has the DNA TGTGCCAGCTCACCAGGGACACAAGATAATTCACCCCTCCACTTT. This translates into CASSPGTQDNSPLHF.